A selection of T cell receptor beta chains follows, all from one sample in a study of blood T cells in healthy people across ages. Each CDR3 protein is one row after TCRdb ran MiXCR on the 5' RACE reads. The sample has about 640,000 distinct CDR3 sequences, roughly three fifths seen once. The specimen sequenced was blood. The receptors were sampled from a man aged 60-69 years in good health. The CDR3 runs from the conserved cysteine through the conserved F or W. Only part of the rows carry a size: once, few, many, or a class if the clone is expanded.

j_call,cdr3_length,v_call,clone_size,cdr3_aa
TRBJ2-7,16,TRBV3-1,-,CASSQERGTYGYEQYF
TRBJ1-4,17,TRBV25-1,-,CASSFRDRVQLNEKLFF
TRBJ2-5,13,TRBV28,-,CASIKGREETQYF
TRBJ2-3,16,TRBV9,-,CASSVAIAGDTDTQYF
TRBJ2-7,12,TRBV20-1,few,CSAPAGGYEQYF
TRBJ2-7,13,TRBV20-1,-,CSATGTGAGEQYF
TRBJ2-5,12,TRBV3-1,-,CASSQASVTQYF
TRBJ2-3,14,TRBV24-1,-,CATRQTGDTDTQYF
TRBJ1-6,13,TRBV20-1,-,CSAHQGGNSPLHF
TRBJ2-5,14,TRBV5-5,-,CASRHDRGQETQYF
TRBJ2-5,15,TRBV20-1,-,CSAPTGQGGNNEQYF
TRBJ2-2,16,TRBV5-1,-,CASSRGLPSDTGELFF
TRBJ2-4,18,TRBV7-2,-,CASSLLGGQYLAKNIQYF
TRBJ2-7,14,TRBV9,few,CASSVLAGDYEQYF
TRBJ1-2,15,TRBV20-1,-,CSARDSGSFVYGYTF
TRBJ2-5,13,TRBV5-1,few,CASSFTTGGTQYF
TRBJ2-7,15,TRBV6-2/TRBV6-3,-,CASSPYPATSYEQYF
TRBJ2-1,12,TRBV6-6,-,CASSGQYNEQFF
TRBJ2-5,12,TRBV7-2,few,CASSSVGETQYF
TRBJ2-7,14,TRBV27,few,CASSLSKGAGEQYF
TRBJ2-1,15,TRBV19,-,CASSPRGPRLGEQFF
TRBJ1-1,12,TRBV20-1,-,CSARAQDRGAFF
TRBJ1-2,15,TRBV4-1,once,CASSQGSTENYGYTF
TRBJ2-1,14,TRBV7-2,few,CASSRQGGFNEQFF
TRBJ1-2,13,TRBV11-2,-,CASSDSTNYGYTF
TRBJ2-7,14,TRBV20-1,-,CSASGTGQTYEQYF
TRBJ2-3,15,TRBV20-1,-,CSAIHSGRVFDTQYF
TRBJ2-1,12,TRBV12-3/TRBV12-4,-,CASSLMGHEQFF
TRBJ1-3,15,TRBV21-1,-,CASTQEVSSGNTIYF
TRBJ2-7,14,TRBV27,many,CASSLARDSYEQYF
TRBJ2-1,14,TRBV7-2,-,CAISSRTGSNEQFF
TRBJ2-1,13,TRBV5-1,few,CASSSDYSNEQFF
TRBJ1-1,11,TRBV25-1,-,CASSLDTTAFF
TRBJ2-1,15,TRBV2,-,CASSPGLAAYNEQFF
TRBJ2-3,16,TRBV3-1,-,CASSPRAGGITDTQYF
TRBJ2-5,12,TRBV5-1,many,CASSSTQETQYF
TRBJ1-6,14,TRBV20-1,few,CSARGRQENSPLHF
TRBJ1-1,14,TRBV7-9,-,CASSLVEFGTEAFF
TRBJ2-5,14,TRBV4-2,-,CASSQAGAPGTQYF
TRBJ2-2,15,TRBV2,-,CASRGRLSATGELFF
TRBJ2-6,13,TRBV4-2,-,CASLNSGANVLTF
TRBJ1-2,16,TRBV29-1,few,CSVGGGLGTPLYGYTF
TRBJ2-4,15,TRBV2,-,CASSRLAAAKNIQYF
TRBJ1-6,16,TRBV27,few,CASSLSKGVPPRPLHF
TRBJ1-2,13,TRBV28,few,CASSLPRPEGYTF
-,14,TRBV6-1,-,CASSEGGGSETQYF
TRBJ1-2,14,TRBV20-1,-,CSASLGAGYYGYTF
TRBJ2-5,16,TRBV28,-,CASSPLAGGAEETQYF
TRBJ2-7,14,TRBV18,-,CASSLSGVSYEQYF
-,14,TRBV20-1,-,CSARTGTGIDEQYF
TRBJ2-7,15,TRBV28,few,CASRTGQGAFDEQYF
-,15,TRBV7-9,few,CASSRRSAGNYEQYF
TRBJ1-2,12,TRBV21-1,few,CASSSVTKGYTF
TRBJ2-5,15,TRBV7-9,-,CASSRGNRDQETQYF
TRBJ1-2,15,TRBV3-1,-,CASSQGPGKHYGYTF